This TCR beta chain emerged from a study of blood T cell repertoires in COVID-19. Looking at the study overall: Sources were T cells, B-cell-depleted T cells, or PBMCs; the material itself was cDNA or gDNA.

The table came from immunoSEQ multiplex PCR; TCRdb's copy has only in-frame clones and leaves some out. The sample yields about 180,000 clones, 80% to 90% seen once. Unmatched junction bases numbered 14, after V lost 2 bases and J lost 3 bases. Looked up from germline, CDR1 is SQVTM and CDR2 is ANQGSEA. This CDR3 region has 17 residues. The sequenced material came from peripheral blood. The sequence derives from a human donor with active or convalescent COVID-19. The donor label of this sample is uncertain. The V and J genes are TRBV29-1 and TRBJ2-7; 9 bases map to TRBD1. This CDR3 is CSVEPASGATGGYEQYF. CDR3 DNA sequence: TGCAGCGTTGAACCCGCCAGTGGGGCGACAGGGGGCTACGAGCAGTACTTC.